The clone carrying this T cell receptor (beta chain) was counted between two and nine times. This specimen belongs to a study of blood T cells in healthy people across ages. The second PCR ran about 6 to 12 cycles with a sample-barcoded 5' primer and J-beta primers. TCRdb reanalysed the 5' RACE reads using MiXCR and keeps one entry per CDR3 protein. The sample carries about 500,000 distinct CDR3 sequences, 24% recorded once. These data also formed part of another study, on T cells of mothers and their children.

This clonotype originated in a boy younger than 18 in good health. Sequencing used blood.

The DNA for the CDR3 is TGCAGTGCTAGAATTAGACGACTAGCGGGAGTCGCCGGTGAGCAGTTCTTC. Translated: CSARIRRLAGVAGEQFF. V gene TRBV20-1 combines with J gene TRBJ2-1, with 12 bases matching TRBD2. With 2 bases clipped from V and 9 bases from J, the junction kept 14 bases outside the gene matches. CDR1 DFQATT and CDR2 SNEGSKA come from the germline V gene (reference sequence). This CDR3 contains 17 residues.